The 31 T cell receptor beta chains below come from one sample, sequenced in a study of shared clonotypes between healthy human individuals. Repertoires were generated with immunoSEQ multiplex PCR, while TCRdb's copy carries only in-frame clones and drops some. In the table there are 2 million to 2.5 million clones, under 97% of which are singletons. Sequenced material: naive CD4+ T cells sorted from blood. Indicated subset: CD45RA+ positively selected. All receptors derive from a man younger than 35 in good health.

The chain has TRBV28 and TRBJ2-7; 7 bases map to TRBD2. Trimming took 8 bases from V and 0 from J; bases not matched to a gene: 10. CDR1 MDHEN and CDR2 SYDVKM come from the germline V gene. The CDR3 loop spans 15 amino acids. The CDR3 sequence is CASATGGSVSYEQYF. CDR3 sequence (DNA): TGTGCCAGCGCCACGGGAGGCAGCGTCTCCTACGAGCAGTACTTC.

The gene calls are TRBV6-5 and TRBJ2-2, with D uncertain. Trimming took 6 bases from V and 1 from J, leaving 9 bases between them. CDR1 MNHEY and CDR2 SVGAGI come from the germline V gene. The CDR3 has 14 amino acids. CDR3 DNA sequence: TGTGCCAGCAGCTTCGACGGGAACACCGGGGAGCTGTTTTTT. Translation gives CASSFDGNTGELFF.

This clone was observed a single time. This rearrangement joins TRBV4-1 to TRBJ1-2; no reliable D call. The V end lost 3 bases, the J end lost 8 bases, and 22 bases lay between the germline ends. The germline V gene encodes CDR1 MGHRA and CDR2 YSYEKL. This CDR3 is built from 16 residues. The CDR3 loop is CASSQGSSGKERGYTF. CDR3 bases: TGCGCCAGCAGCCAGGGAAGTTCCGGGAAAGAGCGGGGCTACACCTTC.

In this sample, this clone turned up once. This rearrangement joins TRBV29-1 to TRBJ1-1; the D gene is possibly TRBD1 (6 bases). Trimming took 2 bases from V and 5 from J, leaving 15 bases between them. The CDR3 sequence is 14 residues long. Germline loops: CDR1 SQVTM, CDR2 ANQGSEA. CDR3: CSVEHRVADTEAFF. CDR3 DNA sequence: TGCAGCGTTGAACACAGGGTAGCAGATACTGAAGCTTTCTTT.

There are a few counts of this clone. The rearrangement joins TRBV25-1 to TRBJ1-1; D not certain. The germline gives CDR1 MGHDK, CDR2 SYGVNS. Trimming cost V 6 bases and J 3 bases, with 11 bases left between them. This CDR3 is 13 amino acids long. In DNA form, the CDR3 reads TGTGCCAGCAGGTCCGTTGGGCACACTGAAGCTTTCTTT. This encodes CASRSVGHTEAFF.

The chain employs TRBV28 and TRBJ2-7; 7 bases line up with TRBD2. Unmatched junction bases numbered 8, after V lost 3 bases and J lost 3 bases. The CDR3 sequence is 15 residues long. In germline, CDR1 is MDHEN, CDR2 SYDVKM. CDR3 DNA sequence: TGTGCCAGCAGTTTCTTCGGGACTAAGAGCTACGAGCAGTACTTC. Translated: CASSFFGTKSYEQYF.

The CDR3 DNA sequence: TGTGCCAGCAGCTCTCCAGAGGGCAATCAGCCCCAGCATTTT. Amino acid sequence: CASSSPEGNQPQHF. This rearrangement joins TRBV4-2 to TRBJ1-5, with unresolved D. Trimming cost V 5 bases and J 2 bases, with 10 bases left between them. Germline-derived CDR1 and CDR2 are LGHNA and YNFKEQ. The length of the CDR3 is 14 residues.

The chain employs TRBV18 and TRBJ1-3; D is uncertain. V was shortened by 2 bases and J by 4 bases, with 15 bases between the two germline ends. This CDR3 region has 16 residues. Germline-derived CDR1 and CDR2 are KGHSH and LQKENI. The CDR3 coding sequence is TGTGCCAGCTCACCATCGGGAGTTTCTGCGGGAAACACCATATATTTT. Amino acids: CASSPSGVSAGNTIYF.

A single count supports this clone. The sample carries other DNA sequences with the same CDR3. The V gene is TRBV11-2, the J gene TRBJ1-5; D gene ambiguous. This CDR3 has 13 residues. The germline CDR1 and CDR2 sequences are SGHAT and FQNNGV. The V end was cut by 1 base, the J end by 7 bases, with 8 bases between. This CDR3 is CASSLVLGQPQHF. CDR3 bases: TGTGCCAGCAGCTTAGTGCTTGGGCAGCCCCAGCATTTT. Supplemented by reference TRBV11-2 and TRBJ1-5, the full variable domain reads EAGVAQSPRYKIIEKRQSVAFWCNPISGHATLYWYQQILGQGPKLLIQFQNNGVVDDSQLPKDRFSAERLKGVDSTLKIQPAKLEDSAVYLCASSLVLGQPQHFGDGTRLSIL.

The rearrangement links TRBV2 to TRBJ1-1; D uncertain. V was shortened by 6 bases and J by 2 bases, with 10 bases between the two germline ends. The germline V gene encodes CDR1 SNHLY and CDR2 FYNNEI. This CDR3 is 13 amino acids long. This CDR3 reads CASRPGLNTEAFF. The CDR3 DNA reads as TGTGCCAGCAGGCCTGGACTTAACACTGAAGCTTTCTTT.

V gene TRBV11-2 combines with J gene TRBJ2-5; TRBD1 aligns across 11 bases. Germline CDR1 SGHAT, CDR2 FQNNGV. This CDR3 is built from 14 residues. Unmatched junction bases numbered 2, after V lost 4 bases and J lost 4 bases. In nucleotides, the CDR3 is TGTGCCAGCAGCTCGGGACAGGGGGTAGAGACCCAGTACTTC. Protein: CASSSGQGVETQYF.

V usage is TRBV5-6 and J usage is TRBJ2-1; D gene uncertain. The CDR3 totals 15 residues. The V end lost 1 base, the J end lost 0 bases, and 8 bases lay between the germline ends. CDR1 SGHDT and CDR2 YYEEEE come from the germline V gene. The CDR3 DNA follows: TGTGCCAGCAGCTTGCGTTGGAGCTCCTACAATGAGCAGTTCTTC. This codes for CASSLRWSSYNEQFF.

This chain connects TRBV18 to TRBJ1-2; the match to TRBD1 covers 7 bases. Germline CDR1 is KGHSH and CDR2 is LQKENI. The CDR3 is made up of 15 amino acids. V dropped 0 bases and J dropped 3; count of bases not matched to a gene: 4. CDR3 in amino acids: CASSPPTGIYYGYTF. CDR3 nucleotides: TGTGCCAGCTCACCACCGACAGGGATTTACTATGGCTACACCTTC.

The genes are TRBV6-5 and TRBJ1-3; no clear D gene. The V and J ends lost 7 bases and 0 bases respectively, with 13 bases between them. CDR3 length: 15 amino acids. Germline assignment: CDR1 MNHEY and CDR2 SVGAGI. The CDR3 spells CASTDGKSSGNTIYF. The CDR3, as DNA: TGTGCCAGCACGGACGGGAAGAGCTCTGGAAACACCATATATTTT.

This rearrangement joins TRBV21-1 to TRBJ1-2; the listed D gene, TRBD1, was not tested against the DNA. TRBV21-1 is a pseudogene. The CDR3 loop spans 12 amino acids. The CDR3 here is CASSKVWAGYTF. DNA of the CDR3: TGTGCCAGCAGCAAAGTATGGGCTGGCTACACCTTC.

V usage is TRBV5-1 and J usage is TRBJ2-3; D is possibly TRBD1 (6 bases). Germline V gene data show CDR1 as SGHRS and CDR2 as YFSETQ. The CDR3 length is 16 residues. V lost 4 bases and J 0 bases, leaving 15 bases between the germline ends. This CDR3 reads CASSRVTGFSTDTQYF. CDR3 coding DNA: TGCGCCAGCAGCCGAGTTACAGGGTTTAGCACAGATACGCAGTATTTT.

This rearrangement joins TRBV10-1 to TRBJ2-3; D is unresolved. V shed 0 bases and J shed 0 bases, with 10 bases lying between them. This CDR3 region has 16 residues. Germline-derived CDR1 and CDR2 are WNHNN and SYGVQD (reference sequence). The CDR3 here is CASSESMPKSTDTQYF. CDR3 bases: TGCGCCAGCAGTGAGTCGATGCCGAAAAGCACAGATACGCAGTATTTT.

As for this clone: Additional DNA sequences in this sample encode the identical CDR3. The V gene is TRBV5-1, the J gene TRBJ2-3, with 12 bases lining up with TRBD2. The CDR3 spans 16 residues. The J segment lost 2 bases and the V segment lost 3 bases, leaving 4 bases of the junction unmatched. Germline CDR1 is SGHRS and CDR2 is YFSETQ. The CDR3 region is CASSSGLAGLTDTQYF. The CDR3 region has the DNA TGCGCCAGCAGCTCGGGACTAGCGGGCCTCACAGATACGCAGTATTTT.

This clone has a single count. This chain links TRBV28 with TRBJ2-7; a weak D match, TRBD2 (5 bases). The ends were cut back, 2 bases at V and 1 base at J, with 15 bases in the middle. Germline V CDR1 and CDR2: MDHEN, SYDVKM. The CDR3 sequence is 16 residues long. The CDR3 here is CASSLPSTMGSYEQYF. The CDR3 DNA follows: TGTGCCAGCAGTTTACCGTCGACTATGGGGTCCTACGAGCAGTACTTC.

V usage is TRBV10-2 and J usage is TRBJ2-2; D perhaps matches TRBD1 (5 bases). From germline, CDR1 is WSHSY and CDR2 SAAADI. V lost 8 bases and J lost 2, with 12 bases in between. The CDR3 is made up of 14 amino acids. Here the CDR3 reads CASGSQGNTGELFF. The CDR3 DNA reads as TGCGCCAGCGGGTCGCAGGGCAACACCGGGGAGCTGTTTTTT.

The chain has TRBV29-1 and TRBJ2-3, with a tentative D call TRBD2 (7 bases). The ends were cut back, 4 bases at V and 2 bases at J, with 16 bases in the middle. The germline CDR1 and CDR2 sequences are SQVTM and ANQGSEA. The CDR3 spans 15 residues. CDR3 sequence: CSVGGGQGNTDTQYF. For the CDR3, the DNA is TGCAGCGTTGGGGGGGGACAAGGGAACACAGATACGCAGTATTTT.

V and J are TRBV18 and TRBJ2-7; D possibly corresponds to TRBD1 (6 bases). This CDR3 comprises 15 residues. V was cut by 3 bases and J by 1 base, with 13 bases left in between. Germline CDR1 reads KGHSH; CDR2 reads LQKENI. CDR3 in DNA: TGTGCCAGCTCACCTTCAACAGGGAATTCCTACGAGCAGTACTTC. This codes for CASSPSTGNSYEQYF.

The chain is built from TRBV5-1 and TRBJ1-1; no clear D gene. CDR1 and CDR2 from the germline V gene are SGHRS and YFSETQ. The CDR3 covers 12 residues. The ends were cut back, 4 bases at V and 7 bases at J, with 11 bases in the middle. CDR3 sequence reads: CASSPPHGEAFF. The CDR3, as DNA: TGCGCCAGCAGCCCCCCCCACGGTGAAGCTTTCTTT.

This clone occurred once. The V and J genes are TRBV11-2 and TRBJ2-7; D possibly corresponds to TRBD1 (6 bases). The length of the CDR3 is 15 residues. Per germline, CDR1 SGHAT and CDR2 FQNNGV. V lost 5 bases, J lost 3 bases, and 17 bases lay in between. As DNA, the CDR3 is TGTGCCAGCAGCCCTACCGCAGGGGTGTACTACGAGCAGTACTTC. This gives the protein CASSPTAGVYYEQYF.

This chain links TRBV19 with TRBJ1-1, with 8 bases identical to TRBD1. The CDR3 contains 18 residues. V shed 0 bases and J 3 bases; nucleotides not matched to a gene: 12. Per the germline V gene, CDR1 is LNHDA and CDR2 is SQIVND (reference sequence). The CDR3 DNA follows: TGTGCCAGTAGTATAGATCGGACAGGGTCCGAATCCTACACTGAAGCTTTCTTT. This gives the protein CASSIDRTGSESYTEAFF.

This clone was detected once. The chain has TRBV30 and TRBJ2-4; D gene ambiguous. Trimming shortened V by 2 bases and J by 0 bases, and 11 bases separated the two germline ends. There are 15 residues in the CDR3. Germline CDR1 GTSNPN, CDR2 SVGIG (reference sequence). The CDR3 region is CAWSTKGGAKNIQYF. The CDR3 DNA sequence: TGTGCCTGGAGTACCAAGGGCGGAGCCAAAAACATTCAGTACTTC. Combining the CDR3 with reference TRBV30 and TRBJ2-4 gives the whole variable domain SQTIHQWPATLVQPVGSPLSLECTVEGTSNPNLYWYRQAAGRGLQLLFYSVGIGQISSEVPQNLSASRPQDRQFILSSKKLLLSDSGFYLCAWSTKGGAKNIQYFGAGTRLSVL.

The J gene is TRBJ2-1, the V gene TRBV30, with D uncertain. In germline, CDR1 is GTSNPN, CDR2 SVGIG (reference sequence). This CDR3 contains 13 residues. V dropped 3 bases and J dropped 4 bases, with 10 bases sitting between them. The CDR3 bases are TGTGCCTGGAGGGGTGGGAAATACAATGAGCAGTTCTTC. Its protein product is CAWRGGKYNEQFF.

Worth noting for this clone: The sample holds other DNA sequences that translate to the same CDR3. The V call is TRBV10-3, the J call TRBJ1-2; tentatively, D is TRBD1 (6 bases). Per the germline V gene, CDR1 is ENHRY and CDR2 is SYGVKD. V was trimmed by 4 bases and J by 5 bases, leaving 11 bases between them. The CDR3 length is 13 residues. DNA for the CDR3: TGTGCCATCAGTGCGGACAGTCCTTATGGCTACACCTTC. Translating it yields CAISADSPYGYTF.

The chain uses TRBV4-2 and TRBJ2-2, with D tentatively TRBD2 (6 bases). Looked up from germline, CDR1 is LGHNA and CDR2 is YNFKEQ. The CDR3 contains 16 residues. The V end lost 1 base, the J end lost 1 base, and 10 bases lay between the germline ends. CDR3 protein: CASSQGRGGNTGELFF. The CDR3 nucleotides read TGTGCCAGCAGCCAAGGGCGGGGCGGGAACACCGGGGAGCTGTTTTTT.

The chain carries TRBV11-2 and TRBJ1-2; D ambiguous. The CDR3 length is 13 residues. V gave up 5 bases and J gave up 5 bases, with 12 bases separating them. The germline gives CDR1 SGHAT, CDR2 FQNNGV. Here the CDR3 DNA reads TGTGCCAGCAGCCCGGGGTTTTGGTATGGCTACACCTTC. The encoded protein is CASSPGFWYGYTF.

V and J are TRBV10-3 and TRBJ2-2; D may match TRBD1 or TRBD2 (5 bases each). The CDR3 loop spans 15 amino acids. Looked up from germline, CDR1 is ENHRY and CDR2 is SYGVKD. V lost 10 bases and J lost 0, with 15 bases in between. CDR3: CATHRDATNTGELFF. For the CDR3, the DNA is TGTGCCACCCACCGGGACGCAACGAACACCGGGGAGCTGTTTTTT.